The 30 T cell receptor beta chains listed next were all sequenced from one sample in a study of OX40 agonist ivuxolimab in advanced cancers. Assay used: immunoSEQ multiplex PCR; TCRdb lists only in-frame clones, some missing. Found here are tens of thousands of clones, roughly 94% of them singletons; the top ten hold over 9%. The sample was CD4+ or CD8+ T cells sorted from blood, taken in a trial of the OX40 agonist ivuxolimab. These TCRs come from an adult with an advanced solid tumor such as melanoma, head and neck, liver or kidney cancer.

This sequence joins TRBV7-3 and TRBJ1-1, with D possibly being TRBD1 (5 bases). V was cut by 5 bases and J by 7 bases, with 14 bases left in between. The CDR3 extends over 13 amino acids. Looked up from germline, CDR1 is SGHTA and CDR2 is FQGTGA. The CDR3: CASSPRGEIEAFF. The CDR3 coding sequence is TGTGCCAGCAGCCCACGGGGGGAAATTGAAGCTTTCTTT.

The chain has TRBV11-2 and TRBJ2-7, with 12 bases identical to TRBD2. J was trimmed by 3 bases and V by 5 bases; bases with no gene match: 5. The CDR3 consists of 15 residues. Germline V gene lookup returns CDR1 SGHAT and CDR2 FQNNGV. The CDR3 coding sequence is TGTGCCAGCAGCATTACTAGCGGGGGGTTCTACGAGCAGTACTTC. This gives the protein CASSITSGGFYEQYF.

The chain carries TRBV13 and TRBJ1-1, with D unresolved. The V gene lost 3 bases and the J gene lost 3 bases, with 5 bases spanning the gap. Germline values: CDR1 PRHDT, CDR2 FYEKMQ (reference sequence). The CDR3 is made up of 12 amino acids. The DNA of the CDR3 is TGTGCCAGCAGCTTGAGTTACACTGAAGCTTTCTTT. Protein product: CASSLSYTEAFF.

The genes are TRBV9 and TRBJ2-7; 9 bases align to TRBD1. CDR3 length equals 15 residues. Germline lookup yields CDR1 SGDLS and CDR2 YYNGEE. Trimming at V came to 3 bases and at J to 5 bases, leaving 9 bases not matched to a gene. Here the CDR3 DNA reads TGTGCCAGCAGCGCCTACAACACAGGGGGCGACGAGCAGTACTTC. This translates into CASSAYNTGGDEQYF.

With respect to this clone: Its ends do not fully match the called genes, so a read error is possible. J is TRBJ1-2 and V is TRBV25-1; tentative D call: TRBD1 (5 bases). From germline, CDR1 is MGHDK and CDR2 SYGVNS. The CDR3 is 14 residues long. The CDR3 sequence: CASSEYPPGYDYTF. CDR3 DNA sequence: TGTGCCAGCAGTGAATATCCACCAGGGTATGACTACACCTTC.

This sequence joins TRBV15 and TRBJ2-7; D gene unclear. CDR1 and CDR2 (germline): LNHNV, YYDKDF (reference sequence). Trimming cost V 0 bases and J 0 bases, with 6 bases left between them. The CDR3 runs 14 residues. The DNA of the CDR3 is TGTGCCACCAGCAGAGATCACAGCTCCTACGAGCAGTACTTC. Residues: CATSRDHSSYEQYF.

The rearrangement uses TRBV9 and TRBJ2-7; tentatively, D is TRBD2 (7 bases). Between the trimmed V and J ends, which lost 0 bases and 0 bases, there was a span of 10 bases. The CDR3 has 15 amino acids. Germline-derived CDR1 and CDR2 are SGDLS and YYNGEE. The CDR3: CASSVEGGSSYEQYF. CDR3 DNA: TGTGCCAGCAGCGTAGAGGGGGGGAGCTCCTACGAGCAGTACTTC. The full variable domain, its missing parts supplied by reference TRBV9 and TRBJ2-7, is DSGVTQTPKHLITATGQRVTLRCSPRSGDLSVYWYQQSLDQGLQFLIQYYNGEERAKGNILERFSAQQFPDLHSELNLSSLELGDSALYFCASSVEGGSSYEQYFGPGTRLTVT.

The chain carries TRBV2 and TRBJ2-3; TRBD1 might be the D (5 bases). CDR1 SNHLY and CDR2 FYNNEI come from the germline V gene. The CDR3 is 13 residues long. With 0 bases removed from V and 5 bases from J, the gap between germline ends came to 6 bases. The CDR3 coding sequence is TGTGCCAGCAGTGAAGCGCAGGGAGATACGCAGTATTTT. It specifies CASSEAQGDTQYF. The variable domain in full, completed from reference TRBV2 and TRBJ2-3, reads EPEVTQTPSHQVTQMGQEVILRCVPISNHLYFYWYRQILGQKVEFLVSFYNNEISEKSEIFDDQFSVERPDGSNFTLKIRSTKLEDSAMYFCASSEAQGDTQYFGPGTRLTVL.

For the CDR3, the DNA is TGTGCCACCCATCCAGGGGGCGCCTATGGCTACACCTTC. It specifies CATHPGGAYGYTF. The chain couples TRBV19 to TRBJ1-2, with 8 bases identical to TRBD1. The trim removed 10 bases at V and 4 bases at J, leaving 8 bases unmatched. The CDR3 is 13 residues long. Germline V gene sequence: CDR1 LNHDA, CDR2 SQIVND (reference sequence).

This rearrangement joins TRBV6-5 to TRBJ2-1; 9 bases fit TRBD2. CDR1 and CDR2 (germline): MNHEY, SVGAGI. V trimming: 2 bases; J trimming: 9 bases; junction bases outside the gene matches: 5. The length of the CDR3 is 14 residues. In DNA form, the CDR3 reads TGTGCCAGCAGTTACCACGGTAGCGGGGGTGAGCAGTTCTTC. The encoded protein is CASSYHGSGGEQFF.

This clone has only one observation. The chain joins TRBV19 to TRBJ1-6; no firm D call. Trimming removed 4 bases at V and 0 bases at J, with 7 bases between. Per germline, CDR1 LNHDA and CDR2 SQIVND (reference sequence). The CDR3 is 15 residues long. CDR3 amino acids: CASSTGDSYNSPLHF. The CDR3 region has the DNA TGTGCCAGTAGTACTGGGGACTCCTATAATTCACCCCTCCACTTT. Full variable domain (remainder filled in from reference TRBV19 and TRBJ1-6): DGGITQSPKYLFRKEGQNVTLSCEQNLNHDAMYWYRQDPGQGLRLIYYSQIVNDFQKGDIAEGYSVSREKKESFPLTVTSAQKNPTAFYLCASSTGDSYNSPLHFGNGTRLTVT.

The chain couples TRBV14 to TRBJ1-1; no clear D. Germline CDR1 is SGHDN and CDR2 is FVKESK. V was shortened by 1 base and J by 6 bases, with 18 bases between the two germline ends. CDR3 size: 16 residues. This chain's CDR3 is CASSQGFTSMVAEAFF. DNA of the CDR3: TGTGCCAGCAGCCAAGGATTTACCTCCATGGTTGCTGAAGCTTTCTTT. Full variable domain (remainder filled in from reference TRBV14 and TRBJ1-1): EAGVTQFPSHSVIEKGQTVTLRCDPISGHDNLYWYRRVMGKEIKFLLHFVKESKQDESGMPNNRFLAERTGGTYSTLKVQPAELEDSGVYFCASSQGFTSMVAEAFFGQGTRLTVV.

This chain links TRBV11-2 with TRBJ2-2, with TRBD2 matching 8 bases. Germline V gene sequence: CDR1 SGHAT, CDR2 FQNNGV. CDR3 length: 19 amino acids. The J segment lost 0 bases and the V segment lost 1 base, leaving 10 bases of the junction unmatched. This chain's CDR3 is CASSLVRGVAGSNTGELFF. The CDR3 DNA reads TGTGCCAGCAGCTTAGTCCGGGGAGTAGCGGGGTCGAACACCGGGGAGCTGTTTTTT.

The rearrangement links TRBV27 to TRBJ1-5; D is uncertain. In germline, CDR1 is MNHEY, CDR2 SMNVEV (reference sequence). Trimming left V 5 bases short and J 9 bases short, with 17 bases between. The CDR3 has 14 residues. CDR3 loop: CASSPHGLPRPQHF. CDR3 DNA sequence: TGTGCCAGCAGTCCGCACGGGTTACCGAGGCCCCAGCATTTT.

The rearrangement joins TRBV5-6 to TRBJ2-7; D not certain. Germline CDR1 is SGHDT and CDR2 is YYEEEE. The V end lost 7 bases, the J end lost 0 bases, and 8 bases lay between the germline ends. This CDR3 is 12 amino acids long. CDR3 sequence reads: CASGDNSYEQYF. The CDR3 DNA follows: TGTGCCAGCGGGGATAACTCCTACGAGCAGTACTTC.

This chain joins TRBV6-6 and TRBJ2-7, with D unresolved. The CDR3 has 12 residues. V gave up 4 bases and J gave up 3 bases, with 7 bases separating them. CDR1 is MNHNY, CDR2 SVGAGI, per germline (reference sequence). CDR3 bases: TGTGCCAGCAGTTCCATTCTCTACGAGCAGTACTTC. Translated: CASSSILYEQYF.

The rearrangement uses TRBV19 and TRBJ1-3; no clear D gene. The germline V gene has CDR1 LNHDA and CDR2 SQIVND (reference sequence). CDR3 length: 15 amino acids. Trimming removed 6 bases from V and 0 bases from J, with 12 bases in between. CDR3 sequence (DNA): TGTGCCAGTAGCGCGGACGGATCCTCTGGAAACACCATATATTTT. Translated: CASSADGSSGNTIYF.

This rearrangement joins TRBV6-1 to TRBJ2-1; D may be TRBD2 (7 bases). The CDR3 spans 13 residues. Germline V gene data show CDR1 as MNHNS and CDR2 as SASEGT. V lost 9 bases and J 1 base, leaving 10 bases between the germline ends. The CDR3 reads CASRGGSYNEQFF. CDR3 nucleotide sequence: TGTGCCAGTAGGGGGGGTTCCTACAATGAGCAGTTCTTC.

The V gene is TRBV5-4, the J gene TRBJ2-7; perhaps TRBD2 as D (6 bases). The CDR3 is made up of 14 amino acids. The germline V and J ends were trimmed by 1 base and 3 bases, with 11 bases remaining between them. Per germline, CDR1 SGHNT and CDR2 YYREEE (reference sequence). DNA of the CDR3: TGTGCCAGCAGCTTGTGGGGGGACCTCTACGAGCAGTACTTC. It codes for CASSLWGDLYEQYF.

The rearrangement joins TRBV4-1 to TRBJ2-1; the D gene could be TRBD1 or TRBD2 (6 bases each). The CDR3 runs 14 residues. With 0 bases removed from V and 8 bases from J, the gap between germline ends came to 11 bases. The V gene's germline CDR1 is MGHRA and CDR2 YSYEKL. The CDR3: CASSQDRGGDEQFF. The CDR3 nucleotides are TGCGCCAGCAGCCAAGACAGGGGAGGCGATGAGCAGTTCTTC.

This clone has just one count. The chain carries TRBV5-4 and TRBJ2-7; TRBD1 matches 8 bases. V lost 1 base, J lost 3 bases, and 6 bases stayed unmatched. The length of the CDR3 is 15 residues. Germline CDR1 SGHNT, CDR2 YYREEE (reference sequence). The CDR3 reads CASSLQGTGVYEQYF. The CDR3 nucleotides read TGTGCCAGCAGCTTGCAGGGGACAGGCGTCTACGAGCAGTACTTC.

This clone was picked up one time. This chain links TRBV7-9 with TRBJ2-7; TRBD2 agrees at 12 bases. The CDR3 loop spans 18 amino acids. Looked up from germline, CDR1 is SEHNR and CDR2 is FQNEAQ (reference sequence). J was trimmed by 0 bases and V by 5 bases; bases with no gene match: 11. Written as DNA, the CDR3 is TGTGCCAGCAGCCCAACCGGACTAGCGGGAATCAACTCCTACGAGCAGTACTTC. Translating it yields CASSPTGLAGINSYEQYF.

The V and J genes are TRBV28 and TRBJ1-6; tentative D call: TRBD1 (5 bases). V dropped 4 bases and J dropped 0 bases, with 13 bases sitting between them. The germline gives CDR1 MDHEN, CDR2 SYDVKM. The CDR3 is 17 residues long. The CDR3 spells CASSSPGASSYNSPLHF. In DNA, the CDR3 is TGTGCCAGCAGTTCCCCCGGGGCTAGCTCCTATAATTCACCCCTCCACTTT.

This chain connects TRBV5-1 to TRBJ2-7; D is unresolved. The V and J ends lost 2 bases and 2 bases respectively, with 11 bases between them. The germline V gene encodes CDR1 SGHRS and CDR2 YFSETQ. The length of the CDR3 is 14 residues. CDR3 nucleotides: TGCGCCAGCAGCTTTGGTGGTGGAACCTACGAGCAGTACTTC. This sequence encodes CASSFGGGTYEQYF.

CDR3 amino acids: CASSSGSGRVYNEQFF. Here the CDR3 DNA reads TGTGCCAGCAGCTCAGGCAGCGGGAGGGTTTACAATGAGCAGTTCTTC. This chain connects TRBV7-9 to TRBJ2-1; 10 nucleotides agree with TRBD2. The CDR3 has 16 amino acids. Germline CDR1 reads SEHNR; CDR2 reads FQNEAQ (reference sequence). V was clipped by 4 bases and J by 4 bases; unmatched bases: 7.

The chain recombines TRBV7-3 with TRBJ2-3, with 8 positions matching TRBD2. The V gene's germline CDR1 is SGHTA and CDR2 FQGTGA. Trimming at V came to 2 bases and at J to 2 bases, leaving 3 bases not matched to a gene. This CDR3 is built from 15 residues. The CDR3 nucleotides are TGTGCCAGCAGCTTAGTTAGCGGGGCCACAGATACGCAGTATTTT. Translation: CASSLVSGATDTQYF.

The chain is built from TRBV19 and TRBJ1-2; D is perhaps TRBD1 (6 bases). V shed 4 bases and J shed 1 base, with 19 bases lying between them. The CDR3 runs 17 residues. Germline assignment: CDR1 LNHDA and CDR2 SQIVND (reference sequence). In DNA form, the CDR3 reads TGTGCCAGTAGTACCCACTACGGGGGGCAGGTTAACTATGGCTACACCTTC. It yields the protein CASSTHYGGQVNYGYTF.

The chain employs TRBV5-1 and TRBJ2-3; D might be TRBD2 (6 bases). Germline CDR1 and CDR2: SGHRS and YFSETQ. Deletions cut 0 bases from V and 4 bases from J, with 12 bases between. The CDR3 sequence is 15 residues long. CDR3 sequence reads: CASSLGGTQADTQYF. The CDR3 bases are TGCGCCAGCAGCTTGGGCGGGACGCAGGCAGATACGCAGTATTTT.

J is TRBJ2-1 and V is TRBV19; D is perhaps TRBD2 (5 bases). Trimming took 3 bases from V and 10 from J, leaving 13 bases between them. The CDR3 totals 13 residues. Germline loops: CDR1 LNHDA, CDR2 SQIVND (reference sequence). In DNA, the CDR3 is TGTGCCAGTAGTATGGCCTCCGGGGTCGAGCAGTTCTTC. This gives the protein CASSMASGVEQFF.

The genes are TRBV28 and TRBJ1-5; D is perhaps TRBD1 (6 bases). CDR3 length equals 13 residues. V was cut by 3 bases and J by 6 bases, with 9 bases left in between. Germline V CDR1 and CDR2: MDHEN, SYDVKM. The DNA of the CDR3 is TGTGCCAGCAGTTTGACGGGGGCTCAGCCCCAGCATTTT. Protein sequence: CASSLTGAQPQHF. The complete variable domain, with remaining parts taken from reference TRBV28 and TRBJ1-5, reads DVKVTQSSRYLVKRTGEKVFLECVQDMDHENMFWYRQDPGLGLRLIYFSYDVKMKEKGDIPEGYSVSREKKERFSLILESASTNQTSMYLCASSLTGAQPQHFGDGTRLSIL.